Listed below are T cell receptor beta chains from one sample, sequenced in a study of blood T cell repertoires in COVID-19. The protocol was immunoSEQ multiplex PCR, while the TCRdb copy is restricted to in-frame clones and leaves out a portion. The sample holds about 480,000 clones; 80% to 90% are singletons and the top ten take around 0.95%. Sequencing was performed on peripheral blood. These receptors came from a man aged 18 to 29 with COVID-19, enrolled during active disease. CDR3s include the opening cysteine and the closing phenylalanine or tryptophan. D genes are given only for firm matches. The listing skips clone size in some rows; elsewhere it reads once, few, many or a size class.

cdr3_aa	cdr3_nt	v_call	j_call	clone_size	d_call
CAVYRGPDEAFF	TGTGCCGTCTACAGGGGGCCTGATGAAGCTTTCTTT	TRBV2	TRBJ1-1	.	TRBD1
CATLSLYEQYF	TGTGCCACCCTCTCACTCTACGAGCAGTACTTC	TRBV28	TRBJ2-7	.	.
CASSLSDSYNTIYF	TGTGCCAGCAGCCTCTCCGACAGTTATAACACCATATATTTT	TRBV14	TRBJ1-3	.	.
CASSPAATSYEQYF	TGCGCCAGCAGCCCAGCGGCCACCTCCTACGAGCAGTACTTC	TRBV5-1	TRBJ2-7	once	.
CASGLGKGLVAKNIQYF	TGTGCTAGTGGTTTGGGTAAGGGGCTGGTGGCCAAAAACATTCAGTACTTC	TRBV12-5	TRBJ2-4	.	.
CAWTLDRGINNEQFF	TGTGCCTGGACTCTCGACAGGGGAATAAACAATGAGCAGTTCTTC	TRBV30	TRBJ2-1	few	TRBD1
CASSYEGGSTGGYTF	TGTGCCAGCAGTTACGAAGGGGGATCTACGGGAGGCTACACCTTC	TRBV6-5	TRBJ1-2	.	.
CASSRPGSSYNEQFF	TGTGCCAGCAGCCGTCCCGGGAGCTCCTACAATGAGCAGTTCTTC	TRBV7-9	TRBJ2-1	.	.
CASSLVAGESNEQFF	TGTGCCAGCAGTCTCGTAGCGGGAGAGAGCAATGAGCAGTTCTTC	TRBV2	TRBJ2-1	.	TRBD2
CASRRDFNNEQFF	TGTGCCAGCAGACGGGACTTTAACAATGAGCAGTTCTTC	TRBV12-3/TRBV12-4	TRBJ2-1	once	.
CASSPLGQGNEQFF	TGTGCCAGCAGTCCCCTCGGGCAGGGGAATGAGCAGTTCTTC	TRBV28	TRBJ2-1	many	.
CASSLSPDWYEQYF	TGTGCCAGCAGTCTCTCCCCCGACTGGTACGAGCAGTACTTC	TRBV7-8	TRBJ2-7	.	.
CASSWGTSQLQYF	TGCGCCAGCAGCTGGGGGACTAGCCAACTCCAGTATTTT	TRBV5-1	TRBJ2-3	.	TRBD2
CASSYMGGKGNYGYTF	TGTGCCAGCAGTTACATGGGGGGAAAAGGCAACTATGGCTACACCTTC	TRBV6-5	TRBJ1-2	.	.
CASSLSAGNTEAFF	TGTGCCAGCAGCTTATCCGCGGGGAACACTGAAGCTTTCTTT	TRBV7-9	TRBJ1-1	.	.
CASSLGGVRGTDTQYF	TGTGCCAGCAGCTTAGGAGGAGTCAGGGGCACAGATACGCAGTATTTT	TRBV7-9	TRBJ2-3	once	.
CASSLLVGQVFSYEQYF	TGTGCCAGCAGCCTACTCGTCGGACAGGTCTTCTCCTACGAGCAGTACTTC	TRBV4-2	TRBJ2-7	.	TRBD1
CASSLSLTGVSDGYTF	TGTGCCAGCAGTTTATCGCTCACAGGGGTTTCTGATGGCTACACCTTC	TRBV27	TRBJ1-2	.	TRBD1
CASKGQGISYEQYF	TGTGCCAGCAAGGGACAGGGTATTTCCTACGAGCAGTACTTC	TRBV2	TRBJ2-7	.	TRBD1
CASGFGRGPDTQYF	TGTGCTAGTGGTTTCGGCAGGGGGCCGGATACGCAGTATTTT	TRBV12-5	TRBJ2-3	.	TRBD1
CASSTLSVNTGELFF	TGTGCCAGCTCGACACTCTCCGTGAACACCGGGGAGCTGTTTTTT	TRBV2	TRBJ2-2	.	.
CAWRVVRDTQYF	TGTGCCTGGAGGGTTGTGAGAGATACGCAGTATTTT	TRBV30	TRBJ2-3	.	.
CASSSELVFLETQYF	TGTGCCAGCAGCTCAGAACTAGTCTTCCTGGAGACCCAGTACTTC	TRBV7-9	TRBJ2-5	.	.
CASSYPGTGNTEAFF	TGTGCCAGCAGTTACCCCGGGACAGGGAACACTGAAGCTTTCTTT	TRBV6-6	TRBJ1-1	few	TRBD1
CASSPGYTF	TGTGCCAGCAGTCCGGGCTACACCTTC	TRBV27	TRBJ1-2	.	.
CASSVQGSNTGELFF	TGTGCCAGCAGTGTACAGGGATCGAACACCGGGGAGCTGTTTTTT	TRBV2	TRBJ2-2	.	.